This entry is about one T cell receptor beta chain. This record belongs to a study of T cell changes during pregnancy in multiple sclerosis. Clones were read by immunoSEQ multiplex PCR, and TCRdb kept only the in-frame ones, dropping some. The sample has roughly 97,000 clones; about nine tenths are singletons. The J segment lost 6 bases and the V segment lost 1 base, leaving 4 bases of the junction unmatched. Germline-derived CDR1 and CDR2 are SEHNR and FQNEAQ (reference sequence). The CDR3 consists of 15 residues. This sample comprised peripheral blood, obtained in the second trimester of pregnancy. The chain uses TRBV7-9 and TRBJ2-7, with 12 bases identical to TRBD1. This sequence originates from a female donor in good health, enrolled as a control in a pregnancy study. CDR3 nucleotide sequence: TGTGCCAGCAGCTTAGGGGACAGGGGGCGAGGCGAGCAGTACTTC. It codes for CASSLGDRGRGEQYF.